This TCR beta chain was identified during a study of blood T cell repertoires in COVID-19. Looking at the study overall: Spain, Italy and the United States supplied samples that represented acute and convalescent COVID-19.

Note on this clone: This CDR3 is also generated by other DNA sequences in the sample.

Authors' methods: Amplification from reference gene primers served as the basis for estimated nucleated cell counts. TCRdb's table, derived via immunoSEQ multiplex PCR, lists solely in-frame clones and lacks some. V and J calls and clone size are copied from that table; D and trimming were computed from the DNA. The sample holds fewer than 250,000 clones, less than 90% seen once. Trimming removed 6 bases from V and 2 bases from J; junction bases left unmatched: 1. Germline assignment: CDR1 SQVTM and CDR2 ANQGSEA. The CDR3 extends over 12 amino acids. This receptor was identified in a woman aged 70-85 years with acute or convalescent COVID-19. The rearrangement uses TRBV29-1 and TRBJ1-5, with 7 bases fitting TRBD1. The sequenced sample consisted of peripheral blood. The CDR3 nucleotides read TGCAGCGTAGGACAGGGCAATCAGCCCCAGCATTTT. Its protein product is CSVGQGNQPQHF. Filled out from reference TRBV29-1 and TRBJ1-5, the complete variable domain reads SAVISQKPSRDICQRGTSLTIQCQVDSQVTMMFWYRQQPGQSLTLIATANQGSEATYESGFVIDKFPISRPNLTFSTLTVSNMSPEDSSIYLCSVGQGNQPQHFGDGTRLSIL.